Following are 20 T cell receptor beta chains from one sample sequenced in a study of CD8+ T cells in alopecia areata. Extracted from the samples, RNA was reverse transcribed into cDNA to serve as the sequencing template. The data were produced by immunoSEQ multiplex PCR, yet TCRdb's version contains in-frame clones alone and is incomplete. The sample lists about 110,000 clones, 45% to 70% occurring once. Sample: CD8+ T cells sorted from blood. Receptor source: a human donor in good health.

J is TRBJ2-3 and V is TRBV30; 9 bases line up with TRBD1. V shed 0 bases and J 2 bases; nucleotides not matched to a gene: 3. The CDR3 runs 15 residues. Germline V gene lookup returns CDR1 GTSNPN and CDR2 SVGIG (reference sequence). Here the CDR3 DNA reads TGTGCCTGGAGTGTCGGACAGGGGTACACAGATACGCAGTATTTT. Protein product: CAWSVGQGYTDTQYF.

This chain connects TRBV2 to TRBJ2-2; 13 bases are shared with TRBD2. In germline, CDR1 is SNHLY, CDR2 FYNNEI. The CDR3 spans 18 residues. After removal of 6 bases from V and 1 base from J, the junction contained 8 bases not matched to a gene. CDR3 sequence (DNA): TGTGCCAGCAGACTTTCCCGGACTAGCGGGGGGAACACCGGGGAGCTGTTTTTT. This gives the protein CASRLSRTSGGNTGELFF.

The gene calls are TRBV11-2 and TRBJ2-5; D remains unclear. CDR1 is SGHAT and CDR2 is FQNNGV in the germline V gene. Trimming removed 1 base at V and 4 bases at J, with 7 bases between. This CDR3 is 13 amino acids long. The CDR3 here is CASSLADGETQYF. The CDR3 bases are TGTGCCAGCAGCTTAGCCGACGGAGAGACCCAGTACTTC.

The J gene is TRBJ2-3, the V gene TRBV15, with D possibly matching TRBD2 (7 bases). V lost 1 base and J 4 bases, leaving 18 bases between the germline ends. This CDR3 has 17 amino acids. Germline CDR1 is LNHNV and CDR2 is YYDKDF (reference sequence). The CDR3 here is CATSRVFRGGPSDTQYF. The CDR3 DNA sequence: TGTGCCACCAGCAGAGTGTTTAGGGGGGGCCCCTCAGATACGCAGTATTTT.

The genes are TRBV5-6 and TRBJ2-1; D is unclear. The germline gives CDR1 SGHDT, CDR2 YYEEEE. CDR3 length: 13 amino acids. Trimming took off 4 bases at V and 5 bases at J, with 10 bases between the two ends. The CDR3 sequence: CASSGDKHNEQFF. In nucleotides, the CDR3 is TGTGCCAGCAGCGGCGACAAACACAATGAGCAGTTCTTC.

The V call is TRBV7-9, the J call TRBJ2-3; D is unresolved. V lost 4 bases, J lost 4 bases, and 12 bases lay in between. Germline assignment: CDR1 SEHNR and CDR2 FQNEAQ (reference sequence). This CDR3 contains 14 residues. CDR3: CASSSTPTPDTQYF. CDR3 coding DNA: TGTGCCAGCAGCTCAACCCCCACCCCAGATACGCAGTATTTT.

The chain links TRBV4-3 to TRBJ1-2; a possible D gene is TRBD1 (6 bases). With 1 base removed from V and 4 bases from J, the gap between germline ends came to 13 bases. The CDR3 is made up of 15 amino acids. In germline, CDR1 is LGHNA, CDR2 YSLEER. The CDR3: CASSQAGAPSYGYTF. The CDR3 bases are TGCGCCAGCAGCCAAGCGGGGGCTCCCAGCTATGGCTACACCTTC.

The V and J genes are TRBV4-3 and TRBJ2-3; possibly TRBD2 for D (7 bases). This CDR3 has 16 amino acids. V lost 1 base to trimming and J lost 0 bases, with 11 bases between them. Germline-derived CDR1 and CDR2 are LGHNA and YSLEER. The CDR3 region is CASSQGAGASTDTQYF. The DNA for the CDR3 is TGCGCCAGCAGCCAAGGCGCGGGGGCTAGCACAGATACGCAGTATTTT.

The chain links TRBV13 to TRBJ1-1; a weak D match, TRBD1 (5 bases). The CDR3 length is 15 residues. The V end was cut by 0 bases, the J end by 1 base, with 9 bases between. Germline V gene data show CDR1 as PRHDT and CDR2 as FYEKMQ (reference sequence). CDR3 nucleotides: TGTGCCAGCAGCTTAGGGATCCAGGGGAACACTGAAGCTTTCTTT. Amino acid sequence: CASSLGIQGNTEAFF.

This clone was seen more than once but under ten times. The CDR3 bases are TGTGCCAGCACTGGACAGGGGGCGAGTGAAGCTTTCTTT. This gives the protein CASTGQGASEAFF. This chain joins TRBV2 and TRBJ1-1; TRBD1 agrees at 11 bases. Germline V gene lookup returns CDR1 SNHLY and CDR2 FYNNEI. Trimming at V came to 7 bases and at J to 7 bases, leaving 5 bases not matched to a gene. The CDR3 runs 13 residues.

Concerning this clone: Germline and junction disagree at one end, which may indicate a read error. This chain links TRBV5-5 with TRBJ2-1, with D perhaps matching TRBD2 (5 bases). The CDR3 contains 12 residues. The germline gives CDR1 SGHKS, CDR2 YYEKEE (reference sequence). The DNA for the CDR3 is TGCGCCAGCAGCCAAGAGGGCAATGAGCAGTTCTTC. This encodes CASSQEGNEQFF.

CDR3 nucleotide sequence: TGCAGCGTTGAACGAGGGGCTGAAGCTTTCTTT. Translated: CSVERGAEAFF. The chain combines TRBV29-1 with TRBJ1-1, with D possibly being TRBD1 (5 bases). The V end was cut by 2 bases, the J end by 6 bases, with 7 bases between. CDR1 SQVTM and CDR2 ANQGSEA come from the germline V gene. This CDR3 is built from 11 residues.

The chain combines TRBV25-1 with TRBJ2-7; D tentatively fits TRBD1 or TRBD2 (5 bases each). Germline CDR1 reads MGHDK; CDR2 reads SYGVNS. The germline V and J ends were trimmed by 6 bases and 2 bases, with 11 bases remaining between them. The CDR3 is 13 residues long. CDR3: CASSGTLTYEQYF. The CDR3 bases are TGTGCCAGCAGCGGGACGCTTACCTACGAGCAGTACTTC.

This clone has more than one count but fewer than ten. V usage is TRBV25-1 and J usage is TRBJ1-5; 7 nucleotides line up with TRBD1. This CDR3 contains 16 residues. After removal of 6 bases from V and 0 bases from J, the junction contained 8 bases not matched to a gene. Germline V gives CDR1 MGHDK, CDR2 SYGVNS. The CDR3 reads CASSGDSPYSNQPQHF. The CDR3 DNA is TGTGCCAGCAGCGGGGACAGCCCATATAGCAATCAGCCCCAGCATTTT.

The gene calls are TRBV7-8 and TRBJ1-2; the D is unclear. Germline CDR1 SGHVS, CDR2 FQNEAQ. The CDR3 extends over 15 amino acids. V lost 5 bases and J lost 4, with 17 bases in between. The CDR3 coding sequence is TGTGCCAGCAGCCCGGAGGAACAGCCACTCTATGGCTACACCTTC. It yields the protein CASSPEEQPLYGYTF.

This chain uses TRBV7-9 with TRBJ1-1, with unresolved D. V shed 3 bases and J shed 1 base, with 6 bases lying between them. The CDR3 has 13 amino acids. The germline CDR1 and CDR2 sequences are SEHNR and FQNEAQ (reference sequence). CDR3 amino acids: CASSFGPNTEAFF. Here the CDR3 DNA reads TGTGCCAGCAGCTTCGGGCCGAACACTGAAGCTTTCTTT.

V is TRBV7-2 and J is TRBJ2-3; D may be TRBD2 (5 bases). This CDR3 has 18 residues. V shed 2 bases and J shed 3 bases, with 21 bases lying between them. Germline CDR1 and CDR2: SGHTA and FQGNSA. CDR3 sequence (DNA): TGTGCCAGCAGCTTACTCCGGTTCGGGGTCTTTGTAACAGATACGCAGTATTTT. Residues: CASSLLRFGVFVTDTQYF.

The V call is TRBV7-9, the J call TRBJ1-5; D gene unclear. V gave up 0 bases and J gave up 7 bases, with 13 bases separating them. Germline CDR1 and CDR2: SEHNR and FQNEAQ (reference sequence). The CDR3 length is 15 residues. CDR3 loop: CASSLAAPGNQPQHF. Here the CDR3 DNA reads TGTGCCAGCAGCTTAGCGGCGCCAGGAAACCAGCCCCAGCATTTT.

V usage is TRBV5-6 and J usage is TRBJ1-1; D is perhaps TRBD1 (5 bases). CDR1 and CDR2 from the germline V gene are SGHDT and YYEEEE. The CDR3 consists of 16 residues. V shed 2 bases and J shed 0 bases, with 14 bases lying between them. This CDR3 is CASSFPGTAMNTEAFF. The CDR3 DNA sequence: TGTGCCAGCAGCTTTCCTGGGACGGCAATGAACACTGAAGCTTTCTTT.

Concerning this clone: This CDR3 is also generated by other DNA sequences in the sample. In DNA form, the CDR3 reads TGTGCCAGCAGTGAAGGGACAGGGGACACCGGGGAGCTGTTTTTT. This gives the protein CASSEGTGDTGELFF. The chain has TRBV6-1 and TRBJ2-2; 9 bases line up with TRBD1. CDR1 MNHNS and CDR2 SASEGT come from the germline V gene. This CDR3 contains 15 residues. The V segment lost 1 base and the J segment 3 bases; nucleotides outside the gene matches: 0.